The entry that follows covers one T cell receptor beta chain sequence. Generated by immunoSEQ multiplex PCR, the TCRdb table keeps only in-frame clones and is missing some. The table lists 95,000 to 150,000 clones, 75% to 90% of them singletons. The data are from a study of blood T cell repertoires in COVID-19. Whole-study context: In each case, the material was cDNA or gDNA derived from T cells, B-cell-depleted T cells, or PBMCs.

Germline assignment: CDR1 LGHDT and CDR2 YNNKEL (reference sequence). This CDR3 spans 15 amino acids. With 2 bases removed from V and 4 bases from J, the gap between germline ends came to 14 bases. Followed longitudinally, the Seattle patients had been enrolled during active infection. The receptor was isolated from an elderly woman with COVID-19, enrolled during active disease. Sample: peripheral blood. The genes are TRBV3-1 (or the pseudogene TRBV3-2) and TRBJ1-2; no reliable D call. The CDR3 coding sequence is TGTGCCAGCAGCCAAAGACGGGAAGGAAGCTATGGCTACACCTTC. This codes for CASSQRREGSYGYTF.